This paragraph reports one T cell receptor (beta chain). What it recognizes is unknown. These data come from a study of blood T cells in healthy people across ages. Study-level results: The authors considered diversity estimates from one million T cells to be underestimates. Naive CD4+ cell counts and diversity both ran higher in long-lived than in aged donors.

Alongside a J-beta primer mix, a sample-barcoded 5' primer served in a second PCR lasting roughly 7 to 11 cycles. No fewer than 2.5 million CDR3-containing paired-end reads came from each sample. One entry per CDR3 protein, called by TCRdb with MiXCR from the 5' RACE reads. The sample lists about 290,000 distinct CDR3 sequences, 25% to 30% occurring once. With 3 bases removed from V and 1 base from J, the gap between germline ends came to 7 bases. CDR3 length: 13 residues. In germline, CDR1 is SQVTM, CDR2 ANQGSEA. This sequence joins TRBV29-1 and TRBJ1-3, with unresolved D. This TCR came from a woman between 65 and 79 years old in good health. Sequenced sample: blood. This CDR3 is CSVDSGSGNTIYF. The DNA for the CDR3 is TGCAGCGTTGATTCTGGGTCTGGAAACACCATATATTTT.